A selection of T cell receptor beta chains follows, all from one sample in a study of Ad26.COV2.S vaccination and SARS-CoV-2 variants. Measured with immunoSEQ multiplex PCR; TCRdb has only the in-frame clones, and not every one. The repertoire holds about 680,000 clones, more than 70% seen once, with approximately 1.5% in the top ten. The sequences come from peripheral blood, collected in a trial of Ad26.COV2.S vaccine versus placebo. The receptors here all came from a person aged 18-60 years who received the Ad26.COV2.S COVID-19 vaccine or a placebo. CDR3s include the opening cysteine and the closing phenylalanine or tryptophan. The order of the fields is V gene, CDR3 protein.

V gene: TRBV5-1; CDR3 protein: CASSSTLETQYF
V gene: TRBV24-1; CDR3 protein: CATSDWTEYSYNEQFF
V gene: TRBV7-2; CDR3 protein: CASSLALGLSYEQYF
V gene: TRBV3-1/TRBV3-2; CDR3 protein: CASTSYEATQQETQYF
V gene: TRBV3-1/TRBV3-2; CDR3 protein: CASSQDVSTDTQYF
V gene: TRBV19; CDR3 protein: CASNGPQETQYF
V gene: TRBV30; CDR3 protein: CAWNPRTAGNTIYF
V gene: TRBV19; CDR3 protein: CASSIAHDPPYGYTF
V gene: TRBV6-5; CDR3 protein: CASSLKGAGSSYGYTF
V gene: TRBV27; CDR3 protein: CASSLRGAYYEQYF
V gene: TRBV5-1; CDR3 protein: CASSLDPGSNQPQHF
V gene: TRBV20-1; CDR3 protein: CSAPLYEQYF
V gene: TRBV25-1; CDR3 protein: CASSGLGESKETQYF
V gene: TRBV27; CDR3 protein: CASRSFQGLAGVGGEQYF
V gene: TRBV7-2; CDR3 protein: CASSSQGRSNQPQHF
V gene: TRBV11-3; CDR3 protein: CASSLIHGTGELFF
V gene: TRBV7-6; CDR3 protein: CASSLRQVPYNEQFF
V gene: TRBV10-3; CDR3 protein: CAISPGLAENNEQFF
V gene: TRBV9; CDR3 protein: CASSSRQGASGELFF
V gene: TRBV7-9; CDR3 protein: CASSRLPGGRGNSPLHF
V gene: TRBV6-6; CDR3 protein: CASSYHGFTDTQYF
V gene: TRBV5-1; CDR3 protein: CASSLLGGYGYTF
V gene: TRBV6-5; CDR3 protein: CASSYQGNYGYTF
V gene: TRBV7-2; CDR3 protein: CASSPPGRVEKLFF
V gene: TRBV5-1; CDR3 protein: CASSPRDRLYEQYF
V gene: TRBV5-1; CDR3 protein: CASSFTSARADTQYF
V gene: TRBV14; CDR3 protein: CASSQEAWTGSYEQYF
V gene: TRBV6-2/TRBV6-3; CDR3 protein: CASSFGPLAGGTDTQYF
V gene: TRBV4-3; CDR3 protein: CASSQAWEGATEAFF
V gene: TRBV11-2; CDR3 protein: CASSTGLAYEQYF
V gene: TRBV18; CDR3 protein: CASSPGSGGANVLTF
V gene: TRBV19; CDR3 protein: CASSITDRNNQPQHF
V gene: TRBV18; CDR3 protein: CASSPQVRGSGANVLTF
V gene: TRBV9; CDR3 protein: CASSGGTSEYQETQYF
V gene: TRBV3-1/TRBV3-2; CDR3 protein: CASSQEGSDGYTF
V gene: TRBV5-6; CDR3 protein: CASSLRDSYTEAFF
V gene: TRBV7-3; CDR3 protein: CASSSVRGTEAFF
V gene: TRBV7-9; CDR3 protein: CASSLRQNTGELFF
V gene: TRBV7-7; CDR3 protein: CASSLAPSALPGQFF
V gene: TRBV12-3/TRBV12-4; CDR3 protein: CASRNSGGDTQYF
V gene: TRBV9; CDR3 protein: CASSSRSGPLYGYTF
V gene: TRBV2; CDR3 protein: CASSVNRGTYGYTF
V gene: TRBV6-6; CDR3 protein: CASSTRQWGNSPLHF